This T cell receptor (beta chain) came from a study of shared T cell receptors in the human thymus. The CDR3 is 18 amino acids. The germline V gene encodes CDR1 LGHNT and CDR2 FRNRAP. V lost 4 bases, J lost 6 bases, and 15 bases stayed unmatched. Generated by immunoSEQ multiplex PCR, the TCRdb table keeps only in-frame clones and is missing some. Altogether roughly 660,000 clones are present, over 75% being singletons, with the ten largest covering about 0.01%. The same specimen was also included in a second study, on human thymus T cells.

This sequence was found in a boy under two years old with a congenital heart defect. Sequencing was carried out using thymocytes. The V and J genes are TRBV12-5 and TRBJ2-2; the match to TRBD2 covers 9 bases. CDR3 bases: TGTGCTAGTGGTTACCCAGGGACTAGCCCCTCCGGGTCCGGGGAGCTGTTTTTT. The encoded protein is CASGYPGTSPSGSGELFF.